This is a list of T cell receptor beta chains from one sample in a study of naive and memory T cell subsets. TCRdb re-called the 5' RACE reads with MiXCR, one entry per CDR3 protein. Here the sample spans over 45,000 distinct CDR3 sequences, around 5% being singletons. The receptors were gathered from a female donor in good health. CDR3s leave out the opening cysteine and the closing phenylalanine or tryptophan. Fields, in order: V gene, clone size, CDR3 protein. Clone size is stated in some rows and not others, as once, few, many or a class when expanded.

TRBV20-1 many SVISVPYT
TRBV4-2 many ASSQGFLDEQY
TRBV6-6 once ASSQPGRAPKQF
TRBV28 many ASSLLGYSNQPQH
TRBV14 many ASSLPSRQLQF
TRBV20-1 many SAKAASTGGFKSYNEQF
TRBV20-1 many SAREDREQY
TRBV12-3/TRBV12-4 many ASSDQLQGNIQY
TRBV7-2 many ASSSTVSGNTIY
TRBV28 many ASTTSVSGANVLT
TRBV7-6 - ASSDGSSTDTQY
TRBV28 many ASSYGQGGRSYEQY
TRBV6-2/TRBV6-3 - ASSSGLAPTGELF
TRBV27 many ASSLNWQGYEQY
TRBV29-1 many SVELGRANTEAF
TRBV29-1 many SVGSSGRGNEQF
TRBV11-2 many ASSLVRGGEQF
TRBV20-1 - SAIPIDAGACYNEQF
TRBV4-3 many ASSQAGQSNEKLF
TRBV29-1 many SVYDRGPNTEAF
TRBV5-1 many ASSLLGTSGQPQH
TRBV5-6 few ASSLRVGQGNSEQY
TRBV6-2/TRBV6-3 many ASTRGGLAGWDEQF
TRBV6-2/TRBV6-3 many ASRSGQGNNSPLH
TRBV27 many ASSFSVGDTNPYEQY
TRBV3-1 many ASSQGLAAFYEQY
TRBV14 many ASSQLRSGGGELF
TRBV9 many ASSLRTSGSNEQF
TRBV4-3 many ASRMDNSYEQY
TRBV27 many ASKGLAGDLRAADTQY
TRBV18 few ASSPFGTEAF
TRBV2 many ASIGKAQSGELF
TRBV3-1 many ASSQSGRSSYEQY
TRBV12-3/TRBV12-4 many ASSLGQGYGYT
TRBV28 many ASRLLTGELF
TRBV19 few ASSTWTSTDTQY
TRBV7-3 many ASSLTTGGKTQY
TRBV28 many ASSFEESYSGNTIY
TRBV12-5 many ASGLVLGGALNTEAF
TRBV7-9 many ASSLEGGSVTEAF
TRBV11-2 many ASSLLRGQGEQY
TRBV24-1 many ATSDPGRSNQPQH
TRBV6-4 many ASSKGSGSTGELF
TRBV29-1 many SVATGQGADTQY
TRBV6-4 many ASRGTGDYNEQF
TRBV2 many ARRGYTSYEQY
TRBV11-2 many ASSLPTLPGQGAF
TRBV18 few ASSPTADNYGDT
TRBV19 few ASSIRMRGLEASGELF
TRBV29-1 few SARNPGLEETQY
TRBV29-1 - SVRAGHQPQH
TRBV7-2 many ASSLNGRQPQH
TRBV20-1 many SAYTNEQF
TRBV7-3 many ASSMTSNPNTGELF